This TCR beta chain was recorded in a study of human T cells and chemical hapten exposure. Study-level background: Among samples, TCR yields varied mainly because of small differences in pooled library volume.

This clonotype was picked up many times. The junction had 5 bases not matched to a gene; V was cut back by 1 base and J by 8 bases. CDR3 length: 15 amino acids. TCRdb passed the RACE reads through MiXCR, listing each CDR3 protein once. The sample contains around 260,000 distinct CDR3 sequences, over 8% of which appear only once. Time point: pre-sensitization, week 0. Treatment noted: therapeutic diphenylcyclopropenone sensitization with weekly scalp DPC. The material was whole blood, obtained in connection with sensitization to the hapten diphenylcyclopropenone (DPC). This TCR came from a woman in her thirties or forties with alopecia areata. Some clones in this sample may be carry-over from other donors' samples. The chain joins TRBV12-3 or TRBV12-4 to TRBJ2-1, with 10 bases aligning to TRBD1. CDR3 nucleotide sequence: TGTGCCAGCAGTTTAGAGACAGGGGGCCTGGATGAGCAGTTCTTC. It yields the protein CASSLETGGLDEQFF.